Sequencing of this T cell receptor (beta chain) was carried out in a study of blood T cell repertoires in COVID-19. TCRdb keeps only in-frame clones here, not all; method: immunoSEQ multiplex PCR. This sample has 200,000 to 250,000 clones, with around 88% found just once. The sequenced sample was PBMCs or T cells enriched from blood (not recorded which). This clonotype was sampled from a woman aged 30 to 39 who had recovered from COVID-19.

The CDR3 is CASSLVGSGTEAFF. DNA for the CDR3: TGTGCCAGCAGCCTCGTGGGTAGCGGTACTGAAGCTTTCTTT. J is TRBJ1-1 and V is TRBV6-5; D gene uncertain. Germline-derived CDR1 and CDR2 are MNHEY and SVGAGI. Trimming cost V 6 bases and J 5 bases, with 16 bases left between them. The CDR3 runs 14 residues.